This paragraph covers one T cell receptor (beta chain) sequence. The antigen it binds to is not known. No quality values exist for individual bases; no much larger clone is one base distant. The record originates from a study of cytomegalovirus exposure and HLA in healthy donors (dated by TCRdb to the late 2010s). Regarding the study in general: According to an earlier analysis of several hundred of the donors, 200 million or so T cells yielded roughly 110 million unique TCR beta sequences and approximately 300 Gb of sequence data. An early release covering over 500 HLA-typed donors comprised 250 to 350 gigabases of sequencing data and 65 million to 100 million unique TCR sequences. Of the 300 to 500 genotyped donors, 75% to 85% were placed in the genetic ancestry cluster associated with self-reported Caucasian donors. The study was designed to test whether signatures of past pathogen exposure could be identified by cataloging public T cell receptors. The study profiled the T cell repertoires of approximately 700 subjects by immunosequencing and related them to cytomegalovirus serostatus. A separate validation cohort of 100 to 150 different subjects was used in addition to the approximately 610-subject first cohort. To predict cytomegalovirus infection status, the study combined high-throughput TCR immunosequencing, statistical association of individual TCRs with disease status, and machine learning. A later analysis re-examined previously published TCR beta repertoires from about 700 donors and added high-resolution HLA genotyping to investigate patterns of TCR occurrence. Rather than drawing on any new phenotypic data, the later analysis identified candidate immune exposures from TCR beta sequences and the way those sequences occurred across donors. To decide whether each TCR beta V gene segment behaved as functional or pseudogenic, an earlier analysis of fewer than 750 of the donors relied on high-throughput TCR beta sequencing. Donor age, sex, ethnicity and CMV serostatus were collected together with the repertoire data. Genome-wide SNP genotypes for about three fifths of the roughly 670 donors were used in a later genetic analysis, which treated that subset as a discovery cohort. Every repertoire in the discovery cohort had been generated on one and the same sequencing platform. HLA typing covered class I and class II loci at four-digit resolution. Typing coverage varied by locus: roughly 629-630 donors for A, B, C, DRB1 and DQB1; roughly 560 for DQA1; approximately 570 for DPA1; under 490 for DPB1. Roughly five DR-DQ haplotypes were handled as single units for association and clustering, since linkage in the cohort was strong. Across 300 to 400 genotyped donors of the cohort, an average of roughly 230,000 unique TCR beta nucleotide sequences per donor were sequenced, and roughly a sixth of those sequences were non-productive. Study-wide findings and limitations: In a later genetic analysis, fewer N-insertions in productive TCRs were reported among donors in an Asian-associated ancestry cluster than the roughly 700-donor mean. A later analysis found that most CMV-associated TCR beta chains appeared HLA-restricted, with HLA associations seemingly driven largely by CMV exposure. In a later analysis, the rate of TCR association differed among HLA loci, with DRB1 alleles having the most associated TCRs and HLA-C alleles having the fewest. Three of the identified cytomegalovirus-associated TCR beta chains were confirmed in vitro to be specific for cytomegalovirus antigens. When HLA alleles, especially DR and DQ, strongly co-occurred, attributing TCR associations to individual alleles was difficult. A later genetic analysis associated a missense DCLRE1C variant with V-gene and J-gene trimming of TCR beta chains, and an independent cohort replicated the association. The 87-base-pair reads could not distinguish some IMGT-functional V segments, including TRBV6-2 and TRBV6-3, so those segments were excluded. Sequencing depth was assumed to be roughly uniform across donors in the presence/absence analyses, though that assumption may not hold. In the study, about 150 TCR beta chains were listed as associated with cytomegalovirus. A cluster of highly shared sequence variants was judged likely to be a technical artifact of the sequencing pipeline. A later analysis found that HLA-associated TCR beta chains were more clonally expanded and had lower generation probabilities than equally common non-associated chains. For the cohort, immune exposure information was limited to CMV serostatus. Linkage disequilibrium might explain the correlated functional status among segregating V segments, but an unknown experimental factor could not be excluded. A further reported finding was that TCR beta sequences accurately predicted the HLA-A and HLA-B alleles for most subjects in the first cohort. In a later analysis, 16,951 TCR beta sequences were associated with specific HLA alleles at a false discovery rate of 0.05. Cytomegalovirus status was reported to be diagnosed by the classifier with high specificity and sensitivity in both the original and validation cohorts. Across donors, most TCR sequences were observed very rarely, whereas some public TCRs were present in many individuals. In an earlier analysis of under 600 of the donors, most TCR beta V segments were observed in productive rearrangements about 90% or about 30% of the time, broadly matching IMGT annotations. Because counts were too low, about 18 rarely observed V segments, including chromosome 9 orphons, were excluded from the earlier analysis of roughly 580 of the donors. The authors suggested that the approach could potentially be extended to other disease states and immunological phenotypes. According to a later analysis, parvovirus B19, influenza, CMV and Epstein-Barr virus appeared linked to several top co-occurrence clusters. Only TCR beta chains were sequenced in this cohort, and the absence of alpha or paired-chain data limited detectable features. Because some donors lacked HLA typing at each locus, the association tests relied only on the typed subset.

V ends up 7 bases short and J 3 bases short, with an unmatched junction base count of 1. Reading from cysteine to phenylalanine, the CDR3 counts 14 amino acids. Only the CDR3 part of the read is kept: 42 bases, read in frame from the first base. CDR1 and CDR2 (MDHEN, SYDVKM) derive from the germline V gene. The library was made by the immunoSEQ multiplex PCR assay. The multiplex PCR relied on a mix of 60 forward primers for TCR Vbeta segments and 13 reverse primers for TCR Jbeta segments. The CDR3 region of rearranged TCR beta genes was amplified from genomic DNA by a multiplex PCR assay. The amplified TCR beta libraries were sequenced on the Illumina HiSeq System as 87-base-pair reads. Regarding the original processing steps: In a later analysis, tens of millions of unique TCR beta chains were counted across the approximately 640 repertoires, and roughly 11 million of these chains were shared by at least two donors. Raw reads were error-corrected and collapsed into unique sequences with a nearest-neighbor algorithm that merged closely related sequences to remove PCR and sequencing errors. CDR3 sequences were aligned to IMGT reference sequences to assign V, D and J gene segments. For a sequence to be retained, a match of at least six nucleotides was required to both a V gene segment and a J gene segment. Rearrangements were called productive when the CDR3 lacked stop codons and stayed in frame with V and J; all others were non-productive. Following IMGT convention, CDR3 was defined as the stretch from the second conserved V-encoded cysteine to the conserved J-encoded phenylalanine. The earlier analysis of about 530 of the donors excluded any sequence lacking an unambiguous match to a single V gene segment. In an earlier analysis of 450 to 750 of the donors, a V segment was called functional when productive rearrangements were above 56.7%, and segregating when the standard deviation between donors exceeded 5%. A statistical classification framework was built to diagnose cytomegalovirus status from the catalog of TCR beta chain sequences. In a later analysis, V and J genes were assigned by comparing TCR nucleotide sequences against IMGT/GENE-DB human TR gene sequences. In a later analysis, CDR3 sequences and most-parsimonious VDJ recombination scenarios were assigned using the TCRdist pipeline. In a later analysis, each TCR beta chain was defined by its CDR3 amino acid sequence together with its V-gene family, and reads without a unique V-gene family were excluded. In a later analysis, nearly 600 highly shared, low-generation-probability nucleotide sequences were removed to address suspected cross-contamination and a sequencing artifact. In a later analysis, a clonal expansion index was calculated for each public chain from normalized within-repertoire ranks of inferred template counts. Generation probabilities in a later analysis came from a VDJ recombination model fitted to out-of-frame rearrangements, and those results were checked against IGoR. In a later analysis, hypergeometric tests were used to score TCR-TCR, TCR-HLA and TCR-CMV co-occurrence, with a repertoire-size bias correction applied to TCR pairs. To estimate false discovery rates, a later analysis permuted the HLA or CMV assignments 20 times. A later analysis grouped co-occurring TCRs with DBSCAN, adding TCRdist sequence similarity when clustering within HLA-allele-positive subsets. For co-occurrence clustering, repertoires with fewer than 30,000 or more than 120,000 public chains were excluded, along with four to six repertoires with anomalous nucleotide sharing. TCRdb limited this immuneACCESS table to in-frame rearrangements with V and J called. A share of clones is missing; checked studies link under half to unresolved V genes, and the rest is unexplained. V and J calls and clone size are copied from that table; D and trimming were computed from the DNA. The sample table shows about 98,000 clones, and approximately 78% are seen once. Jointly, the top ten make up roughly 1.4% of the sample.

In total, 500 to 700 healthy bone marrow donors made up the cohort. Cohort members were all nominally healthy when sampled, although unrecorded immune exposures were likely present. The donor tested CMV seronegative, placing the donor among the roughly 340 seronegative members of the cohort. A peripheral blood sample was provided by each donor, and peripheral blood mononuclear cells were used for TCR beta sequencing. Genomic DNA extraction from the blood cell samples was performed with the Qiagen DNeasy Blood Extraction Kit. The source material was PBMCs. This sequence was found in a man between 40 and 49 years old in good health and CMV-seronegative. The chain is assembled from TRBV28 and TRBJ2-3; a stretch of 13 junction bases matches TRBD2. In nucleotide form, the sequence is TGTGCCAGCATGGGACTAGCGGGGACAGATACGCAGTATTTT. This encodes CASMGLAGTDTQYF.